This T cell receptor (beta chain) was profiled in a study of blood T cell repertoires in COVID-19. Across the study: From the United States, Italy and Spain came samples of acute and convalescent COVID-19. The analysed material was cDNA or gDNA that came from T cells, B-cell-depleted T cells, or PBMCs.

Sequencing was performed with immunoSEQ multiplex PCR; in TCRdb, only in-frame clones are kept and a portion is missing. This table has roughly 280,000 clones, more than 85% appearing once. A note on this clone: One end of the junction fails to match germline, which may point to a read error.

The CDR3 runs 14 residues. Germline CDR1 reads LNHDA; CDR2 reads SQIVND (reference sequence). The clonotype was recovered from a man aged 18 to 29 with active or convalescent COVID-19. This chain uses TRBV19 with TRBJ1-1; TRBD1 is a possible D gene (5 bases). The sample consisted of peripheral blood. CDR3 amino acids: CASSIDHVGTEGFF. CDR3 sequence (DNA): TGTGCCAGTAGTATAGATCACGTGGGGACTGAAGGTTTCTTT.